Listed here are 13 T cell receptor beta chains from one sample, sequenced in a study of shared clonotypes between healthy human individuals. The repertoire was sequenced with immunoSEQ multiplex PCR; TCRdb's copy has only in-frame clones and lacks some. The sample records approximately 740,000 clones, 90% to 95% being singletons. Positively selected for CCR7, the CD45RO-negative cells used as naive CD8 cells excluded terminally differentiated effector memory CD45RA+ cells. The source material was naive CD8+ T cells sorted from blood. The receptors were sampled from a man aged 25-45 years in good health.

This chain connects TRBV5-5 to TRBJ2-7, with D maybe TRBD1 (6 bases). This CDR3 contains 16 residues. The V gene's germline CDR1 is SGHKS and CDR2 YYEKEE (reference sequence). V gave up 2 bases and J gave up 3 bases, with 18 bases separating them. CDR3 loop: CASSLTGFLEDYEQYF. Here the CDR3 DNA reads TGTGCCAGCAGCTTAACAGGGTTCCTCGAAGACTACGAGCAGTACTTC.

This sequence joins TRBV27 and TRBJ1-1; TRBD1 matches 10 bases. The CDR3 consists of 17 residues. Unmatched junction bases numbered 8, after V lost 4 bases and J lost 0 bases. CDR1 is MNHEY and CDR2 is SMNVEV in the germline V gene (reference sequence). Here the CDR3 reads CASSSLRTGGMNTEAFF. The DNA of the CDR3 is TGTGCCAGCAGTTCCTTAAGGACAGGGGGAATGAACACTGAAGCTTTCTTT.

This clone occurred once. J is TRBJ2-7 and V is TRBV25-1, with a weak D call TRBD1 (5 bases). CDR3 length equals 13 residues. Germline V gene data show CDR1 as MGHDK and CDR2 as SYGVNS. V gave up 3 bases and J gave up 3 bases, with 9 bases separating them. The CDR3 region has the DNA TGTGCCAGCAGTGACAGGGAAATCTACGAGCAGTACTTC. This codes for CASSDREIYEQYF.

A single count supports this clone. The chain employs TRBV4-1 and TRBJ2-1; weak D call: TRBD1 (5 bases). Germline V gene sequence: CDR1 MGHRA, CDR2 YSYEKL. The CDR3 covers 14 residues. Trimming took 1 base from V and 14 from J, leaving 18 bases between them. The CDR3 DNA is TGCGCCAGCAGCCAAGTTAAGGGGAAGGGGTTGGAGTTCTTC. This gives the protein CASSQVKGKGLEFF.

This clone showed up just once. The V gene is TRBV27, the J gene TRBJ2-1, with 8 bases matching TRBD2. There are 16 residues in the CDR3. Unmatched junction bases numbered 8, after V lost 7 bases and J lost 0 bases. Looked up from germline, CDR1 is MNHEY and CDR2 is SMNVEV (reference sequence). CDR3 in amino acids: CASKAAGTSSYNEQFF. The CDR3 coding sequence is TGTGCCAGCAAAGCAGCCGGGACTAGCTCCTACAATGAGCAGTTCTTC.

The chain combines TRBV27 with TRBJ1-5; a weak D match, TRBD1 (5 bases). The CDR3 length is 15 residues. Germline V lookup: CDR1 MNHEY, CDR2 SMNVEV (reference sequence). V shed 0 bases and J shed 7 bases, with 13 bases lying between them. Here the CDR3 reads CASSLSPGGGQPQHF. CDR3 bases: TGTGCCAGCAGTTTATCCCCAGGCGGGGGACAGCCCCAGCATTTT.

The chain joins TRBV5-1 to TRBJ1-1; D is uncertain. The CDR3 is 13 residues long. Trimming left V 1 base short and J 3 bases short, with 7 bases between. Germline assignment: CDR1 SGHRS and CDR2 YFSETQ. CDR3 amino acids: CASSLTPDTEAFF. CDR3 sequence (DNA): TGCGCCAGCAGCTTGACCCCGGACACTGAAGCTTTCTTT.

The rearrangement links TRBV15 to TRBJ2-7, with D tentatively TRBD1 (6 bases). The CDR3 is 14 amino acids. Per the germline V gene, CDR1 is LNHNV and CDR2 is YYDKDF (reference sequence). V was cut by 5 bases and J by 6 bases, with 17 bases left in between. CDR3 sequence (DNA): TGTGCCACCAGCGGGTCCAGGGGAGCGGCCGAGCAGTACTTC. Protein: CATSGSRGAAEQYF. The complete variable domain, with remaining parts taken from reference TRBV15 and TRBJ2-7, reads DAMVIQNPRYQVTQFGKPVTLSCSQTLNHNVMYWYQQKSSQAPKLLFHYYDKDFNNEADTPDNFQSRRPNTSFCFLDIRSPGLGDTAMYLCATSGSRGAAEQYFGPGTRLTVT.

The count of this clone is one. The chain has TRBV29-1 and TRBJ1-1; D not resolved. The CDR3 runs to 12 residues. V lost 3 bases and J lost 0, with 5 bases in between. CDR1 and CDR2 from the germline V gene are SQVTM and ANQGSEA. The CDR3 DNA is TGCAGCGTTGACAGCGTGAACACTGAAGCTTTCTTT. This translates into CSVDSVNTEAFF.

The rearrangement links TRBV6-6 to TRBJ2-7; D is possibly TRBD1 (6 bases). V was clipped by 4 bases and J by 3 bases, with 13 bases between them. Germline-derived CDR1 and CDR2 are MNHNY and SVGAGI (reference sequence). The CDR3 length is 14 residues. CDR3: CASSFTGNGYEQYF. CDR3 nucleotides: TGTGCCAGCAGTTTCACAGGGAATGGCTACGAGCAGTACTTC.

The chain joins TRBV29-1 to TRBJ1-5; 8 nucleotides line up with TRBD1. V lost 3 bases and J lost 2; bases outside the gene matches: 3. The CDR3 is made up of 14 amino acids. Germline V gene sequence: CDR1 SQVTM, CDR2 ANQGSEA. CDR3 DNA sequence: TGCAGCGTTGATGGGGGACAGGGCAATCAGCCCCAGCATTTT. It is translated as CSVDGGQGNQPQHF.

V gene TRBV30 combines with J gene TRBJ1-4, with 10 bases aligning to TRBD1. CDR1 GTSNPN and CDR2 SVGIG come from the germline V gene (reference sequence). The ends lost 5 bases at V and 8 bases at J; junction bases unmatched: 8. The CDR3 extends over 14 amino acids. For the CDR3, the DNA is TGTGCCTGGTTACCCGGGACAGGGGAGGAAAAACTGTTTTTT. Its protein product is CAWLPGTGEEKLFF.

The chain employs TRBV18 and TRBJ2-7; a weak D match, TRBD2 (7 bases). This CDR3 is 18 amino acids long. Trimming left V 3 bases short and J 2 bases short, with 23 bases between. The V gene's germline CDR1 is KGHSH and CDR2 LQKENI. CDR3 residues: CASSPPTGYGGSTYEQYF. CDR3 DNA sequence: TGTGCCAGCTCACCTCCGACAGGCTACGGCGGGAGTACCTACGAGCAGTACTTC. The variable domain in full, completed from reference TRBV18 and TRBJ2-7, reads NAGVMQNPRHLVRRRGQEARLRCSPMKGHSHVYWYRQLPEEGLKFMVYLQKENIIDESGMPKERFSAEFPKEGPSILRIQQVVRGDSAAYFCASSPPTGYGGSTYEQYFGPGTRLTVT.